Listed here are 14 T cell receptor beta chains from one sample, sequenced in a study of technical replicates of blood from four donors. The data were produced by immunoSEQ multiplex PCR, yet TCRdb's version contains in-frame clones alone and is incomplete. The profile shows 65,000 to 90,000 clones, 90% to 95% of them singletons. The sequencing input was T cells isolated from PBMCs. The receptors shown here come from a human donor in good health.

The chain has TRBV27 and TRBJ2-5; perhaps TRBD1 as D (6 bases). CDR3 length: 14 residues. Looked up from germline, CDR1 is MNHEY and CDR2 is SMNVEV (reference sequence). Trimming pared 5 bases from V and 7 bases from J, leaving 17 bases between. CDR3 bases: TGTGCCAGCAGTCCAGGGGTGGGTTTGGGGACCCAGTACTTC. Its translation is CASSPGVGLGTQYF.

This chain uses TRBV30 with TRBJ2-7, with D maybe TRBD1 (6 bases). The CDR3 runs 16 residues. Germline V gene lookup returns CDR1 GTSNPN and CDR2 SVGIG (reference sequence). V was cut by 3 bases and J by 5 bases, with 23 bases left in between. This CDR3 is CAWSHWGPGQAHEQYF. In nucleotides, the CDR3 is TGTGCCTGGAGCCATTGGGGGCCGGGACAAGCCCACGAGCAGTACTTC.

The chain links TRBV4-1 to TRBJ1-4; D possibly corresponds to TRBD1 (6 bases). The germline CDR1 and CDR2 sequences are MGHRA and YSYEKL. There are 16 residues in the CDR3. V lost 3 bases and J 8 bases, leaving 19 bases between the germline ends. CDR3: CASSQGDRSSEEKLFF. CDR3 DNA: TGCGCCAGCAGCCAGGGTGACAGGTCCTCGGAGGAAAAACTGTTTTTT.

The chain combines TRBV9 with TRBJ1-2, with 8 positions matching TRBD1. Trimming at V came to 2 bases and at J to 10 bases, leaving 10 bases not matched to a gene. There are 14 residues in the CDR3. CDR1 is SGDLS and CDR2 is YYNGEE in the germline V gene. CDR3 loop: CASSVTDRVGDYTF. The CDR3 DNA sequence: TGTGCCAGCAGCGTCACGGACAGGGTGGGGGACTACACCTTC.

V is TRBV5-4 and J is TRBJ2-7, with D maybe TRBD1 (5 bases). V gave up 0 bases and J gave up 2 bases, with 9 bases separating them. The CDR3 loop spans 14 amino acids. Germline values: CDR1 SGHNT, CDR2 YYREEE (reference sequence). CDR3: CASSLAQGPYEQYF. CDR3 nucleotide sequence: TGTGCCAGCAGCTTGGCCCAGGGTCCCTACGAGCAGTACTTC.

V and J are TRBV9 and TRBJ2-2; 8 nucleotides line up with TRBD2. This CDR3 has 16 residues. The germline V gene encodes CDR1 SGDLS and CDR2 YYNGEE. J was trimmed by 5 bases and V by 3 bases; bases with no gene match: 9. CDR3 amino acids: CASSASLAGGTGELFF. Written as DNA, the CDR3 is TGTGCCAGCAGCGCTTCCTTGGCGGGGGGAACCGGGGAGCTGTTTTTT. Combining the CDR3 with reference TRBV9 and TRBJ2-2 gives the whole variable domain DSGVTQTPKHLITATGQRVTLRCSPRSGDLSVYWYQQSLDQGLQFLIQYYNGEERAKGNILERFSAQQFPDLHSELNLSSLELGDSALYFCASSASLAGGTGELFFGEGSRLTVL.

The chain uses TRBV10-3 and TRBJ2-7, with 7 bases matching TRBD1. This CDR3 comprises 15 residues. CDR1 is ENHRY and CDR2 is SYGVKD in the germline V gene. Trimming at V came to 5 bases and at J to 3 bases, leaving 10 bases not matched to a gene. The CDR3 is CAISQTGMLNYEQYF. The CDR3 region has the DNA TGTGCCATCAGTCAGACAGGGATGCTCAACTACGAGCAGTACTTC.

The rearrangement joins TRBV21-1 to TRBJ2-2; TRBD1 is the table's D call, not checked against the DNA. TRBV21-1 corresponds to a pseudogene. This CDR3 is 20 amino acids long. This chain's CDR3 is CASSKARTGTVLKNTGELFF. CDR3 DNA sequence: TGTGCCAGCAGCAAAGCGAGGACAGGGACCGTACTAAAGAACACCGGGGAGCTGTTTTTT.

The chain combines TRBV11-2 with TRBJ1-1; 11 bases align to TRBD1. Trimming took 5 bases from V and 4 from J; bases not matched to a gene: 6. The CDR3 loop spans 15 amino acids. The V gene's germline CDR1 is SGHAT and CDR2 FQNNGV. The CDR3, as DNA: TGTGCCAGCAGCGTAGGGACAGGGGGAGGCACTGAAGCTTTCTTT. Encoded protein: CASSVGTGGGTEAFF.

The chain combines TRBV6-1 with TRBJ2-1; D remains unclear. CDR1 is MNHNS and CDR2 is SASEGT in the germline V gene. Trimming took 3 bases from V and 0 from J, leaving 9 bases between them. This CDR3 has 15 residues. The CDR3 DNA sequence: TGTGCCAGCAGTGATCTAGGCGGCTCCTACAATGAGCAGTTCTTC. Encoded protein: CASSDLGGSYNEQFF.

The chain joins TRBV6-1 to TRBJ1-6; 10 positions agree with TRBD1. The length of the CDR3 is 14 residues. The J segment lost 13 bases and the V segment lost 6 bases, leaving 9 bases of the junction unmatched. From germline, CDR1 is MNHNS and CDR2 SASEGT. CDR3 protein: CASSRPGQGHPLHF. Here the CDR3 DNA reads TGTGCCAGCAGCAGACCGGGACAGGGGCATCCCCTCCACTTT.

V usage is TRBV29-1 and J usage is TRBJ2-5; 8 positions agree with TRBD1. The CDR3 spans 15 residues. V lost 3 bases to trimming and J lost 4 bases; unmatched junction nucleotides: 10. Germline lookup yields CDR1 SQVTM and CDR2 ANQGSEA. CDR3 residues: CSVDRGQRLGETQYF. CDR3 in DNA: TGCAGCGTTGACAGGGGGCAGCGGTTGGGAGAGACCCAGTACTTC.

The gene calls are TRBV5-1 and TRBJ1-2; 7 nucleotides match TRBD1. Germline CDR1 SGHRS, CDR2 YFSETQ. The CDR3 length is 13 residues. With V trimmed by 0 bases and J by 8 bases, 4 bases remained unmatched. CDR3 sequence reads: CASSLGTGEGYTF. CDR3 nucleotide sequence: TGCGCCAGCAGCTTGGGGACAGGAGAGGGCTACACCTTC.

CDR3 protein: CASSRDRGSYEQYF. CDR3 sequence (DNA): TGTGCCAGCAGCCGGGACAGGGGGTCCTACGAGCAGTACTTC. The chain recombines TRBV5-4 with TRBJ2-7; 11 bases fit TRBD1. J lost 1 base, V lost 4 bases, and 1 base had no gene match. There are 14 residues in the CDR3. Germline values: CDR1 SGHNT, CDR2 YYREEE (reference sequence).